Here is one TCR beta chain with its context. This sample was included in a study of blood T cell repertoires in COVID-19. The method was immunoSEQ multiplex PCR; TCRdb's version includes in-frame clones alone and lacks a portion of them. The sample yields 200,000 to 250,000 clones, approximately 84% seen once. The TCR comes from a woman aged 25 to 39 who had recovered from COVID-19. Sequencing was done on a sample of peripheral blood.

This chain's CDR3 is CASSYSRQGVDGYTF. The CDR3 DNA reads as TGTGCCAGCAGTTACTCGAGACAGGGAGTCGATGGCTACACCTTC. The rearrangement uses TRBV6-5 and TRBJ1-2; TRBD1 matches at 7 bases. The V gene end was trimmed by 0 bases and the J gene end by 6 bases; junction bases not matched to a gene: 7. Germline V gene sequence: CDR1 MNHEY, CDR2 SVGAGI. The CDR3 sequence is 15 residues long.